These 27 T cell receptor beta chains originate from one sample sequenced in a study of cytomegalovirus exposure and HLA in healthy donors. PCR was performed using 60 Vbeta and 13 Jbeta primers. TCRdb's table, derived via immunoSEQ multiplex PCR, lists solely in-frame clones and lacks some. Of roughly 100,000 clones in the sample, less than 80% were seen once. Sequenced material: PBMCs. Receptors originate from a man between 60 and 75 years old in good health and CMV-seronegative.

This chain links TRBV7-9 with TRBJ2-3; maybe TRBD1 (5 bases). The CDR3 totals 16 residues. The germline V gene has CDR1 SEHNR and CDR2 FQNEAQ (reference sequence). V shed 5 bases and J shed 3 bases, with 18 bases lying between them. CDR3 amino acids: CASSQTTPSGTDTQYF. The CDR3 bases are TGTGCCAGCAGCCAAACTACCCCGTCAGGGACAGATACGCAGTATTTT.

The rearrangement joins TRBV10-3 to TRBJ2-7; possibly TRBD1 for D (5 bases). The CDR3 is 14 amino acids. The V end lost 5 bases, the J end lost 3 bases, and 14 bases lay between the germline ends. The germline V gene encodes CDR1 ENHRY and CDR2 SYGVKD. CDR3 nucleotides: TGTGCCATCAGTCGCCAACTCGACAGCTACGAGCAGTACGTC. This sequence encodes CAISRQLDSYEQYV.

J is TRBJ2-6 and V is TRBV9, with D perhaps TRBD2 (6 bases). V lost 0 bases and J 0 bases, leaving 19 bases between the germline ends. Germline CDR1 and CDR2: SGDLS and YYNGEE. This CDR3 comprises 20 residues. The CDR3 protein is CASSVGGVVSGISGANVLTF. CDR3 nucleotides: TGTGCCAGCAGCGTAGGGGGGGTAGTTAGCGGAATCTCTGGGGCCAACGTCCTGACTTTC.

The genes are TRBV9 and TRBJ2-2, with TRBD1 matching over 7 bases. The CDR3 length is 15 residues. Germline assignment: CDR1 SGDLS and CDR2 YYNGEE. J lost 5 bases, V lost 0 bases, and 4 bases had no gene match. The CDR3 DNA follows: TGTGCCAGCAGCGTAGCAGGGGGTCGGACCGGGGAGCTGTTTTTT. Translated, it gives CASSVAGGRTGELFF.

The chain combines TRBV2 with TRBJ2-6, with D perhaps matching TRBD2 (5 bases). This CDR3 spans 14 amino acids. The germline V and J ends were trimmed by 10 bases and 0 bases, with 10 bases remaining between them. Germline CDR1 and CDR2: SNHLY and FYNNEI. CDR3 sequence reads: CATGRTSGANVLTF. CDR3 in DNA: TGTGCCACGGGAAGGACCTCTGGGGCCAACGTCCTGACTTTC. Supplemented by reference TRBV2 and TRBJ2-6, the full variable domain reads EPEVTQTPSHQVTQMGQEVILRCVPISNHLYFYWYRQILGQKVEFLVSFYNNEISEKSEIFDDQFSVERPDGSNFTLKIRSTKLEDSAMYFCATGRTSGANVLTFGAGSRLTVL.

The V call is TRBV7-2, the J call TRBJ2-1, with TRBD2 matching over 9 bases. The CDR3 runs to 15 residues. Germline-derived CDR1 and CDR2 are SGHTA and FQGNSA. Trimming at V came to 1 base and at J to 8 bases, leaving 6 bases not matched to a gene. The CDR3 loop reads CASSLGLAGLDEQFF. CDR3 in DNA: TGTGCCAGCAGCTTAGGGCTAGCGGGGTTGGATGAGCAGTTCTTC.

V and J are TRBV18 and TRBJ1-6; tentatively, D is TRBD1 (5 bases). The CDR3 loop spans 15 amino acids. CDR1 and CDR2 from the germline V gene are KGHSH and LQKENI. Trimming cost V 2 bases and J 7 bases, with 12 bases left between them. The CDR3, as DNA: TGTGCCAGCTCACCATACCGCCAGGGAAATTCACCCCTCCACTTT. This sequence encodes CASSPYRQGNSPLHF.

The chain has TRBV27 and TRBJ2-2; 12 bases are shared with TRBD2. J was trimmed by 3 bases and V by 0 bases; bases with no gene match: 5. The CDR3 length is 18 residues. Germline loops: CDR1 MNHEY, CDR2 SMNVEV (reference sequence). In DNA form, the CDR3 reads TGTGCCAGCAGTTTATCGCTAGCGGGGGGGTTTTACACCGGGGAGCTGTTTTTT. It yields the protein CASSLSLAGGFYTGELFF.

The chain joins TRBV25-1 to TRBJ1-6, with unresolved D. The CDR3 length is 14 residues. Germline loops: CDR1 MGHDK, CDR2 SYGVNS. V lost 3 bases, J lost 4 bases, and 7 bases lay in between. The CDR3 nucleotides are TGTGCCAGCAGTGAGGGCATTTATAATTCACCCCTCCACTTT. It is translated as CASSEGIYNSPLHF.

J is TRBJ1-1 and V is TRBV7-6; TRBD1 might be the D (6 bases). Germline V lookup: CDR1 SGHVS, CDR2 FNYEAQ. Trimming shortened V by 5 bases and J by 2 bases, and 21 bases separated the two germline ends. The CDR3 has 17 residues. Written as DNA, the CDR3 is TGTGCCAGCAGCCTAAGAGAGAGGGGGAAATCTAACACTGAAGCTTTCTTT. Amino acids: CASSLRERGKSNTEAFF.

The chain employs TRBV10-1 and TRBJ2-5, with 9 bases that match TRBD2. J lost 4 bases, V lost 6 bases, and 9 bases had no gene match. The CDR3 length is 15 residues. The germline V gene has CDR1 WNHNN and CDR2 SYGVQD (reference sequence). The CDR3, as DNA: TGCGCCAGCAGCCCTAAGCGGGGGGAACGAGAGACCCAGTACTTC. It encodes CASSPKRGERETQYF.

The gene calls are TRBV29-1 and TRBJ2-2; 7 nucleotides line up with TRBD1. The CDR3 contains 13 residues. Trimming cost V 7 bases and J 1 base; bases outside gene matches: 3. From germline, CDR1 is SQVTM and CDR2 ANQGSEA. The CDR3 DNA follows: TGCAGCGCCGGGACAGTGAACACCGGGGAGCTGTTTTTT. Translating it yields CSAGTVNTGELFF.

The chain employs TRBV4-1 and TRBJ1-5, with D tentatively TRBD1 (6 bases). This CDR3 spans 18 amino acids. Germline V gene data show CDR1 as MGHRA and CDR2 as YSYEKL. The ends were cut back, 5 bases at V and 3 bases at J, with 23 bases in the middle. The CDR3 DNA reads TGCGCCAGCAGCAAGGTAGAGGCAGGGGTCCTCCACAATCAGCCCCAGCATTTT. It specifies CASSKVEAGVLHNQPQHF.

The gene calls are TRBV10-1 and TRBJ1-5; TRBD1 matches 8 bases. Germline V gene lookup returns CDR1 WNHNN and CDR2 SYGVQD (reference sequence). The CDR3 covers 19 residues. V trimming: 3 bases; J trimming: 5 bases; junction bases outside the gene matches: 18. The CDR3 sequence is CASSEGGQDPPPLHQPQHF. CDR3 nucleotides: TGCGCCAGCAGTGAAGGGGGACAGGACCCCCCACCGTTACATCAGCCCCAGCATTTT.

This chain joins TRBV10-3 and TRBJ2-1, with D possibly TRBD1 on 6 matching bases. Germline-derived CDR1 and CDR2 are ENHRY and SYGVKD. The CDR3 length is 15 residues. Between the trimmed V and J ends, which lost 2 bases and 3 bases, there was a span of 11 bases. The CDR3: CAISEGDTSYNEQFF. The CDR3, as DNA: TGTGCCATCAGTGAGGGGGACACAAGCTACAATGAGCAGTTCTTC.

This rearrangement joins TRBV5-4 to TRBJ1-1, with a weak D call TRBD1 (6 bases). The CDR3 length is 17 residues. V was clipped by 0 bases and J by 6 bases, with 21 bases between them. The germline CDR1 and CDR2 sequences are SGHNT and YYREEE (reference sequence). The chain's CDR3 is CASSLGGGIRGMAEAFF. Here the CDR3 DNA reads TGTGCCAGCAGCTTGGGTGGGGGCATTAGGGGCATGGCTGAAGCTTTCTTT.

The chain carries TRBV6-4 and TRBJ2-1; 10 bases fit TRBD1. The V segment lost 2 bases and the J segment 6 bases; nucleotides outside the gene matches: 1. The germline V gene has CDR1 MRHNA and CDR2 SNTAGT. The CDR3 has 14 residues. The CDR3 DNA reads as TGTGCCAGCAGTGACGGGACAGGGGTCAATGAGCAGTTCTTC. Translation gives CASSDGTGVNEQFF.

V usage is TRBV28 and J usage is TRBJ2-3, with TRBD2 identical over 8 bases. The germline V gene encodes CDR1 MDHEN and CDR2 SYDVKM. The trim removed 4 bases at V and 4 bases at J, leaving 10 bases unmatched. CDR3 length: 16 residues. The CDR3 bases are TGTGCCAGCAGTTCCCCTCGTAGCGGGACCCCAGATACGCAGTATTTT. Its protein is CASSSPRSGTPDTQYF.

The V call is TRBV7-9, the J call TRBJ2-7; a possible D gene is TRBD1 (6 bases). The V gene's germline CDR1 is SEHNR and CDR2 FQNEAQ (reference sequence). The CDR3 covers 12 residues. Here the CDR3 reads CSSSKDSYEQYV. DNA of the CDR3: TGTTCCAGCAGCAAGGACAGCTACGAGCAGTACGTC.

The V gene is TRBV29-1, the J gene TRBJ1-1, with TRBD1 matching 11 bases. J gave up 7 bases and V 7 bases, and 8 bases lay outside the gene matches. Germline-derived CDR1 and CDR2 are SQVTM and ANQGSEA. This CDR3 region has 13 residues. In nucleotides, the CDR3 is TGCAGCGGCCGGACAGGGGGCATGGGTGAAGCTTTCTTT. Residues: CSGRTGGMGEAFF. Based on the CDR3 plus reference TRBV29-1 and TRBJ1-1, the full variable domain is SAVISQKPSRDICQRGTSLTIQCQVDSQVTMMFWYRQQPGQSLTLIATANQGSEATYESGFVIDKFPISRPNLTFSTLTVSNMSPEDSSIYLCSGRTGGMGEAFFGQGTRLTVV.

V usage is TRBV29-1 and J usage is TRBJ2-2; 11 positions agree with TRBD2. With V trimmed by 8 bases and J by 7 bases, 9 bases remained unmatched. This CDR3 has 14 amino acids. Germline V gives CDR1 SQVTM, CDR2 ANQGSEA. CDR3 loop: CSSQTSGEGGELFF. The CDR3 DNA sequence: TGCAGCTCCCAGACTAGCGGGGAGGGCGGGGAGCTGTTTTTT.

V gene TRBV11-2 combines with J gene TRBJ2-7; D not certain. Germline V gene data show CDR1 as SGHAT and CDR2 as FQNNGV. The CDR3 is 14 residues long. V was shortened by 5 bases and J by 0 bases, with 11 bases between the two germline ends. The CDR3 nucleotides are TGTGCCAGCAGCCCCACTGGGCTCTCCTACGAGCAGTACTTC. It codes for CASSPTGLSYEQYF.

The V gene is TRBV7-9, the J gene TRBJ1-2; tentative D call: TRBD1 (5 bases). This CDR3 comprises 13 residues. V gave up 4 bases and J gave up 6 bases, with 12 bases separating them. Germline V CDR1 and CDR2: SEHNR, FQNEAQ (reference sequence). The CDR3 nucleotides read TGTGCCAGCAGCTACAGCCCGGGGGATGGCTACACCTTC. It is translated as CASSYSPGDGYTF. The complete variable domain, with remaining parts taken from reference TRBV7-9 and TRBJ1-2, reads DTGVSQNPRHKITKRGQNVTFRCDPISEHNRLYWYRQTLGQGPEFLTYFQNEAQLEKSRLLSDRFSAERPKGSFSTLEIQRTEQGDSAMYLCASSYSPGDGYTFGSGTRLTVV.

The genes are TRBV28 and TRBJ1-4; TRBD1 agrees at 9 bases. Losses at the gene ends were 2 bases for V and 10 bases for J; bases not matched to a gene: 8. From germline, CDR1 is MDHEN and CDR2 SYDVKM. CDR3 size: 15 residues. The CDR3 DNA sequence: TGTGCCAGCAGTTTAACAGACAGGGGGTTAGGAAAACTGTTTTTT. Translated: CASSLTDRGLGKLFF.

This chain connects TRBV5-6 to TRBJ1-3; 9 bases agree with TRBD1. Germline CDR1 reads SGHDT; CDR2 reads YYEEEE. The V and J ends lost 4 bases and 3 bases, in that order; junction bases with no gene match: 2. This CDR3 spans 14 amino acids. The CDR3 DNA reads as TGTGCCAGCAGCAACAGGGGGCATGGAAACACCATATATTTT. This translates into CASSNRGHGNTIYF.

This clone was observed a few times. This chain uses TRBV7-2 with TRBJ2-5, with 8 nucleotides matching TRBD2. V trimming: 5 bases; J trimming: 2 bases; junction bases outside the gene matches: 16. CDR1 and CDR2 from the germline V gene are SGHTA and FQGNSA. This CDR3 contains 18 residues. CDR3 sequence: CASSPRVDSGVKQETQYF. CDR3 bases: TGTGCCAGCAGCCCCCGGGTCGATAGCGGGGTGAAACAAGAGACCCAGTACTTC.

The rearrangement links TRBV5-1 to TRBJ2-1; perhaps TRBD2 as D (6 bases). Trimming removed 1 base from V and 5 bases from J, with 16 bases in between. In germline, CDR1 is SGHRS, CDR2 YFSETQ. This CDR3 contains 16 residues. CDR3 sequence: CASSLSVEGTNNEQFF. CDR3 nucleotides: TGCGCCAGCAGCTTGTCAGTGGAGGGTACCAACAATGAGCAGTTCTTC. The whole variable domain, filled in from reference TRBV5-1 and TRBJ2-1, reads KAGVTQTPRYLIKTRGQQVTLSCSPISGHRSVSWYQQTPGQGLQFLFEYFSETQRNKGNFPGRFSGRQFSNSRSEMNVSTLELGDSALYLCASSLSVEGTNNEQFFGPGTRLTVL.